This T cell receptor (beta chain) originates from a study of T cell responses to AZD1222 COVID-19 vaccine. Study in general: Pooled samples include second doses given at about 4 or 12 weeks.

Method: immunoSEQ multiplex PCR; TCRdb's copy keeps in-frame clones and lacks some. The repertoire holds some 130,000 clones, with approximately 80% as singletons. Germline V gene sequence: CDR1 SNHLY, CDR2 FYNNEI. The germline V and J ends were trimmed by 4 bases and 0 bases, with 4 bases remaining between them. The CDR3 extends over 14 amino acids. As to this clone: Its matching antigen is unknown.

Regarding the study as a whole: Baseline testing showed seropositivity in only five to seven AZD1222 recipients. Spike-specific TCR breadth and depth went up after people got two AZD1222 doses.

V and J are TRBV2 and TRBJ2-6, with D unclear. This material consisted of peripheral blood, taken on day 0 of AZD1222 vaccination. The sequence came from an adult in good health. CDR3 in amino acids: CASSGLSGANVLTF. In DNA, the CDR3 is TGTGCCAGCAGTGGACTCTCTGGGGCCAACGTCCTGACTTTC. The full variable domain, in which reference TRBV2 and TRBJ2-6 provide the parts outside the CDR3, is EPEVTQTPSHQVTQMGQEVILRCVPISNHLYFYWYRQILGQKVEFLVSFYNNEISEKSEIFDDQFSVERPDGSNFTLKIRSTKLEDSAMYFCASSGLSGANVLTFGAGSRLTVL.